This T cell receptor (beta chain) was obtained from a study of T cell responses to AZD1222 COVID-19 vaccine. CDR1 is SGHAT and CDR2 is FQNNGV in the germline V gene. This CDR3 is 13 amino acids long. Trimming stripped 4 bases from V and 6 bases from J, with 12 bases between. Whole-study findings and limits: Just a handful of AZD1222 recipients were seropositive at baseline.

Some clones are missing from TCRdb's copy, which holds only in-frame ones; the method was immunoSEQ multiplex PCR. This sample carries about 180,000 clones, more than 80% of them seen once, and the ten largest clones take 4.3%. This clone was counted a single time. The antigen remains unidentified. The sample consisted of peripheral blood, taken 28 days after the second dose of the MenACWY control vaccine. The sequence came from an adult who received the MenACWY meningococcal vaccine as a control. The rearrangement joins TRBV11-2 to TRBJ1-2; a possible D gene is TRBD1 (5 bases). CDR3 sequence: CASSSTSGDGYTF. CDR3 bases: TGTGCCAGCAGCTCCACTTCGGGGGATGGCTACACCTTC.